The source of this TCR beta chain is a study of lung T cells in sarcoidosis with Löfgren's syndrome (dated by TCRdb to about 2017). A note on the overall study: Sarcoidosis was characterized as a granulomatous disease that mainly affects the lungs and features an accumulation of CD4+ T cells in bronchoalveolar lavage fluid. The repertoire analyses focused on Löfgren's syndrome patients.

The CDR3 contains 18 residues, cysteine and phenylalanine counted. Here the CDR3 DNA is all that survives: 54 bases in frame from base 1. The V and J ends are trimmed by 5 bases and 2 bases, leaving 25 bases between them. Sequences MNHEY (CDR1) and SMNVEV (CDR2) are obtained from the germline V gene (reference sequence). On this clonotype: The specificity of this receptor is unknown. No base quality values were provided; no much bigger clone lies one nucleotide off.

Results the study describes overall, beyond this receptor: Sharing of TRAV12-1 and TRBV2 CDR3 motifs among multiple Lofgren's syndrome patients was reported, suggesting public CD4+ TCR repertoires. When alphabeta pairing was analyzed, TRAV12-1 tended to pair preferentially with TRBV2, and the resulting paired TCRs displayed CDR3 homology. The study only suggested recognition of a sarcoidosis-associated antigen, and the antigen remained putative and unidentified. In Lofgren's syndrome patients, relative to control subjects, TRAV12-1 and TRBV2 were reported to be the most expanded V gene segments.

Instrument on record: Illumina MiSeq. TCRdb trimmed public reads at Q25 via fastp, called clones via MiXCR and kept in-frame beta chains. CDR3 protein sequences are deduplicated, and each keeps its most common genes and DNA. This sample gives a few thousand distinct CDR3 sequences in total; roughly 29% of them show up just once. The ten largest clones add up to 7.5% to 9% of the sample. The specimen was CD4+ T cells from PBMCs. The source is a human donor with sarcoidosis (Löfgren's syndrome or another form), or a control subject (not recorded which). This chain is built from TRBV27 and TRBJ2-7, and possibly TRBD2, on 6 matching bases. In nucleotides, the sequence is TGTGCCAGCAGTCTACGCCTACCCTTTGCGGGGCTCCCCTACGAGCAGTACTTC. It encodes CASSLRLPFAGLPYEQYF.